This T cell receptor (beta chain) appears in the sequencing data of a study of T cell changes during pregnancy in multiple sclerosis. V was pared by 4 bases and J by 1 base, with 5 bases of the junction left unmatched. The CDR3 has 16 residues. The germline V gene encodes CDR1 MNHNY and CDR2 SVGAGI (reference sequence). Data came from immunoSEQ multiplex PCR; TCRdb stores just in-frame clones and leaves some out. The profile shows 20,000 to 25,000 clones, roughly 90% of them singletons. This chain connects TRBV6-6 to TRBJ2-5; TRBD2 aligns across 11 bases. The TCR comes from a female donor in good health, enrolled as a control in a pregnancy study. Material: CD4+ T cells from peripheral blood mononuclear cells, obtained after pregnancy. The CDR3 nucleotides read TGTGCCAGCAGTTTAACCGGGACTAGCGGCCAAGAGACCCAGTACTTC. Encoded protein: CASSLTGTSGQETQYF.